One sample yielded the 8 T cell receptor beta chains listed below, sequenced in a study of T cell repertoires in cytomegalovirus infection. TCRdb analysed the reads with MiXCR anew, one entry per CDR3 protein. The data hold 150,000 to 200,000 distinct CDR3 sequences, with roughly a fifth observed a single time. The sequenced sample was PBMCs. The receptor source for this set is a human donor in good health (CMV status not recorded). Some clones in this sample may be carry-over from other donors' samples.

This clonotype came up a few times. This chain connects TRBV20-1 to TRBJ2-3, with TRBD1 identical over 7 bases. The ends lost 6 bases at V and 5 bases at J; junction bases unmatched: 11. The CDR3 covers 14 residues. Germline loops: CDR1 DFQATT, CDR2 SNEGSKA (reference sequence). Here the CDR3 reads CSAKGQRVKDTQYF. CDR3 DNA: TGCAGTGCGAAGGGACAGAGAGTTAAAGATACGCAGTATTTT.

The rearrangement links TRBV19 to TRBJ1-1; 9 bases fit TRBD1. V lost 2 bases and J lost 10; bases outside the gene matches: 5. Germline CDR1 reads LNHDA; CDR2 reads SQIVND (reference sequence). The CDR3 has 13 residues. This CDR3 is CASSINRGLAAFF. The CDR3 DNA reads TGTGCCAGTAGTATAAACAGGGGGCTAGCAGCTTTCTTT.

At least ten counts were recorded for this clonotype. This chain joins TRBV5-1 and TRBJ2-1, with D perhaps matching TRBD2 (6 bases). This CDR3 region has 12 residues. Between the trimmed V and J ends, which lost 3 bases and 9 bases, there was a span of 10 bases. Germline lookup yields CDR1 SGHRS and CDR2 YFSETQ. The CDR3 sequence: CASSYGSGEQFF. As DNA, the CDR3 is TGCGCCAGCAGCTACGGGAGCGGTGAGCAGTTCTTC.

The rearrangement uses TRBV29-1 and TRBJ2-7; D is ambiguous. The CDR3 spans 13 residues. The germline V gene has CDR1 SQVTM and CDR2 ANQGSEA. Trimming shortened V by 6 bases and J by 3 bases, and 15 bases separated the two germline ends. The chain's CDR3 is CSVSRGNLYEQYF. DNA for the CDR3: TGCAGCGTCAGTCGTGGCAATCTCTACGAGCAGTACTTC.

The J gene is TRBJ1-1, the V gene TRBV4-2; D not resolved. V gave up 3 bases and J gave up 2 bases, with 13 bases separating them. The CDR3 consists of 15 residues. Germline V gives CDR1 LGHNA, CDR2 YNFKEQ. DNA of the CDR3: TGTGCCAGCAGCCAGGCTTTCACAGATAACACTGAAGCTTTCTTT. It specifies CASSQAFTDNTEAFF.

On this clonotype itself: A read error may be the cause here, since a much bigger clone is one base away. This chain uses TRBV6-6 with TRBJ1-4; 7 nucleotides align to TRBD1. The CDR3 runs 16 residues. Germline V gives CDR1 MNHNY, CDR2 SVGAGI (reference sequence). Losses at the gene ends were 2 bases for V and 10 bases for J; bases not matched to a gene: 13. The CDR3 sequence: CASSYPTGRLGVKLFF. Here the CDR3 DNA reads TGTGCCAGCAGTTACCCGACAGGGCGGCTAGGCGTAAAACTGTTTTTT.

This clonotype showed up many times. The chain employs TRBV7-2 and TRBJ2-3; no clear D gene. In germline, CDR1 is SGHTA, CDR2 FQGNSA. This CDR3 is built from 12 residues. Trimming shortened V by 7 bases and J by 4 bases, and 9 bases separated the two germline ends. The CDR3 spells CASTHIPDTQYF. The CDR3 DNA reads as TGTGCCAGCACCCATATTCCAGATACGCAGTATTTT.

This clonotype was detected a few times. This rearrangement joins TRBV9 to TRBJ2-1, with D perhaps matching TRBD1 (6 bases). Trimming stripped 0 bases from V and 6 bases from J, with 13 bases between. This CDR3 is 15 amino acids long. The germline gives CDR1 SGDLS, CDR2 YYNGEE. The CDR3, as DNA: TGTGCCAGCAGCGTAGGGGGGCGGCTAGCCAATGAGCAGTTCTTC. It yields the protein CASSVGGRLANEQFF. The variable domain in full, completed from reference TRBV9 and TRBJ2-1, reads DSGVTQTPKHLITATGQRVTLRCSPRSGDLSVYWYQQSLDQGLQFLIQYYNGEERAKGNILERFSAQQFPDLHSELNLSSLELGDSALYFCASSVGGRLANEQFFGPGTRLTVL.